The TCR beta chain described here comes from a study of neurological immune-mediated disorders. Regarding the study as a whole: When grouped phylogenetically, the repertoires of 18 of the 34 multiple sclerosis patients fell together in one related-CDR3 cluster, which is a possible signature. The greatest degree of TCR clonal expansion was observed in HTLV-1-associated myelopathy, with the lowest in multiple sclerosis, below that of healthy controls.

About this clonotype itself: Its antigen is not identified.

Germline CDR1 and CDR2: LGHNT and FRNRAP. Trimming took 5 bases from V and 2 from J; bases not matched to a gene: 6. The CDR3 covers 14 residues. 5'RACE generated cDNA with 10-nucleotide random UMIs. Whenever a sequencing run was performed, it yielded over 170 million TCR-beta sequences from 15-18 subjects. TCRdb redid the calling of the 5' RACE reads with MiXCR, one entry per CDR3 protein. This table has about 62,000 distinct CDR3 sequences, approximately 3.7% appearing once. The genes are TRBV12-5 and TRBJ2-7, with 7 bases that match TRBD2. The sequence was obtained from a woman aged 50 to 65 with multiple sclerosis. Sequencing was carried out using PBMCs. The DNA for the CDR3 is TGTGCTAGTGGTCAGCGGGAAAGAACCTACGAGCAGTACTTC. The encoded protein is CASGQRERTYEQYF.